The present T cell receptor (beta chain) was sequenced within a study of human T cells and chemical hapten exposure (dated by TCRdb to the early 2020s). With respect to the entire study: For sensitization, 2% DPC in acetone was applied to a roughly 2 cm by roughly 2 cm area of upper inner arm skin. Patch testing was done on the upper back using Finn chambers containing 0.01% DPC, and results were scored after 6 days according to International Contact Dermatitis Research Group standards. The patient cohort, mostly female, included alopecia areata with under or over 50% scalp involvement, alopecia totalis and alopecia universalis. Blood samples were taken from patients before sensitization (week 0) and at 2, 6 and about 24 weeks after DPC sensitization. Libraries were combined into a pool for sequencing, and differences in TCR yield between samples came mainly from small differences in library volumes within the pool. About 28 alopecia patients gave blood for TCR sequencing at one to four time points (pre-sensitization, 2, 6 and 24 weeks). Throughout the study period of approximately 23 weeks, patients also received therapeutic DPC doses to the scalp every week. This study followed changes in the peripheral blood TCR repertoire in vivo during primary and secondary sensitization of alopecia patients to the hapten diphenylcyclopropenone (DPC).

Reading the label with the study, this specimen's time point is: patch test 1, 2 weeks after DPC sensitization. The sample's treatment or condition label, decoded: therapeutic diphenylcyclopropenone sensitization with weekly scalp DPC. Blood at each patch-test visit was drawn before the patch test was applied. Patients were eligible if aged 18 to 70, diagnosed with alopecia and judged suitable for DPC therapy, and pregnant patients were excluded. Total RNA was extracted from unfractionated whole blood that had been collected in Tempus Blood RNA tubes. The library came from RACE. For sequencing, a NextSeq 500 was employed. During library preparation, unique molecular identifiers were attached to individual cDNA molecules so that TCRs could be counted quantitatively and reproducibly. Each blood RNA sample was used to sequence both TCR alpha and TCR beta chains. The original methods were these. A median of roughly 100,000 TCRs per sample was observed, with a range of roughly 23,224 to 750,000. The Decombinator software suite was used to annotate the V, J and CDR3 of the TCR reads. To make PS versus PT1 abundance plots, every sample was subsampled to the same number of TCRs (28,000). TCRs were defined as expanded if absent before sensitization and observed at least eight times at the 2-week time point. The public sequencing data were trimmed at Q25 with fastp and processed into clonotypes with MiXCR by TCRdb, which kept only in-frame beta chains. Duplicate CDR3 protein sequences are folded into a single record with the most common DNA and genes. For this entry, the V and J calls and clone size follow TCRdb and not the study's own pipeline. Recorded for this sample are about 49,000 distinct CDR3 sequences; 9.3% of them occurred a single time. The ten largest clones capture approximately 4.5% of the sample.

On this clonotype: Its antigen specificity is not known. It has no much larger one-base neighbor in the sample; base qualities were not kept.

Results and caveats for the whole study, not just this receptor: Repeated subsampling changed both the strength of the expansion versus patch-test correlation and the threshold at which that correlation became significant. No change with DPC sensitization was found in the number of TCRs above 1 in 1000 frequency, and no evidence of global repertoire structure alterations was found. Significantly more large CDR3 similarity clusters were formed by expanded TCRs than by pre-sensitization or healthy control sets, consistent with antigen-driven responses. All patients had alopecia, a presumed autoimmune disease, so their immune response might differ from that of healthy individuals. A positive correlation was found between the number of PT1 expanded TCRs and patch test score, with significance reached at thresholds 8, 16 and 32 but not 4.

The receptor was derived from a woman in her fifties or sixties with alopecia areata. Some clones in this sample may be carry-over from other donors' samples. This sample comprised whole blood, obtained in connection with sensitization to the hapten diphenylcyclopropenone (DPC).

The encoded CDR3 is CASSPLGQNYGYTF. The DNA reads TGTGCCAGCAGCCCGTTGGGACAGAACTATGGCTACACCTTC. The V and J segments used are TRBV3-1 and TRBJ1-2, and 7 junction bases match TRBD1. Compared with germline, V lacks 4 bases and J lacks 2 bases; bases without a gene match: 4. The CDR3 runs 14 amino acids, cysteine and phenylalanine included. This entry keeps only the CDR3 DNA: 42 bases, framed from base 1. Taken from the germline V gene (reference sequence), the CDR1 and CDR2 loops are LGHDT and YNNKEL.